These 25 T cell receptor beta chains came from one sample sequenced in a study of cytotoxic CD8 clonotypes in ibrutinib-treated CLL. Measured with immunoSEQ multiplex PCR; TCRdb has only the in-frame clones, and not every one. The repertoire holds more than 300,000 clones, with around four fifths as singletons. Sequences were derived from PBMCs, sampled before ibrutinib treatment. These receptors all stem from a human donor with chronic lymphocytic leukemia.

The J gene is TRBJ2-7, the V gene TRBV7-2; D not certain. The V end was cut by 5 bases, the J end by 2 bases, with 7 bases between. The CDR3 extends over 12 amino acids. Germline V CDR1 and CDR2: SGHTA, FQGNSA. The CDR3 sequence: CASSLTTYEQYF. CDR3 DNA sequence: TGTGCCAGCAGCCTCACTACCTACGAGCAGTACTTC.

The gene calls are TRBV6-5 and TRBJ2-5, with D tentatively TRBD1 (5 bases). V was shortened by 0 bases and J by 5 bases, with 16 bases between the two germline ends. Germline CDR1 MNHEY, CDR2 SVGAGI. The CDR3 consists of 16 residues. This CDR3 reads CASSYSSRAIWETQYF. Written as DNA, the CDR3 is TGTGCCAGCAGTTACTCGTCCAGGGCTATTTGGGAGACCCAGTACTTC.

The chain employs TRBV6-6 and TRBJ2-7, with TRBD2 matching 8 bases. The CDR3 covers 16 residues. Per germline, CDR1 MNHNY and CDR2 SVGAGI (reference sequence). The V gene end was trimmed by 2 bases and the J gene end by 2 bases; junction bases not matched to a gene: 8. CDR3 in amino acids: CASSYPTSGSPYEQYF. DNA of the CDR3: TGTGCCAGCAGTTACCCAACTAGCGGAAGCCCCTACGAGCAGTACTTC.

Remarks on this clone: One junction end disagrees with the germline gene, perhaps due to a read error. The CDR3, as DNA: TGTGCTAGTGGCTTGGAGAGGGAGACCCAGTACTTC. Protein sequence: CASGLERETQYF. This rearrangement joins TRBV12-5 to TRBJ2-5; no definite D call. The CDR3 spans 12 residues. The germline CDR1 and CDR2 sequences are LGHNT and FRNRAP.

Of note for this clone: Other nucleotide sequences in the sample specify the same CDR3. The CDR3 loop reads CASSLDRATEAFF. The CDR3 nucleotides read TGTGCCAGCAGCTTGGACAGAGCCACTGAAGCTTTCTTT. The chain couples TRBV11-3 to TRBJ1-1; TRBD1 is a possible D gene (6 bases). The length of the CDR3 is 13 residues. Germline loops: CDR1 SGHNT, CDR2 YENEEA. Trimming stripped 3 bases from V and 4 bases from J, with 9 bases between.

V usage is TRBV7-3 and J usage is TRBJ2-1, with D possibly being TRBD2 (5 bases). The CDR3 consists of 17 residues. V was trimmed by 5 bases and J by 2 bases, leaving 19 bases between them. The germline CDR1 and CDR2 sequences are SGHTA and FQGTGA. In nucleotides, the CDR3 is TGTGCCAGCAGCCCCCGAGCGGTCCTAAACCCCTACAATGAGCAGTTCTTC. This gives the protein CASSPRAVLNPYNEQFF.

The rearrangement joins TRBV6-1 to TRBJ2-2; D may be TRBD1 (6 bases). This CDR3 region has 17 residues. The ends were cut back, 0 bases at V and 1 base at J, with 12 bases in the middle. Germline CDR1 and CDR2: MNHNS and SASEGT. CDR3 sequence: CASSEARYRVNTGELFF. The CDR3 nucleotides read TGTGCCAGCAGTGAAGCGCGTTACAGGGTGAACACCGGGGAGCTGTTTTTT.

In DNA, the CDR3 is TGTGCCAGCAGTGTAGGACTAGCGGGGTACAATGAGCAGTTCTTC. It specifies CASSVGLAGYNEQFF. The chain couples TRBV25-1 to TRBJ2-1; the match to TRBD2 covers 12 bases. Per germline, CDR1 MGHDK and CDR2 SYGVNS. The CDR3 totals 15 residues. The trim removed 4 bases at V and 4 bases at J, leaving 2 bases unmatched.

This clone was counted only a few times. The V call is TRBV7-6, the J call TRBJ2-5, with D possibly TRBD1 on 6 matching bases. Germline CDR1 SGHVS, CDR2 FNYEAQ. The V end lost 1 base, the J end lost 6 bases, and 18 bases lay between the germline ends. The CDR3 covers 16 residues. The CDR3 reads CASSLGGGLDLKTQYF. In nucleotides, the CDR3 is TGTGCCAGCAGCTTAGGAGGGGGTTTAGACTTAAAGACCCAGTACTTC. The variable domain in full, completed from reference TRBV7-6 and TRBJ2-5, reads GAGVSQSPRYKVTKRGQDVALRCDPISGHVSLYWYRQALGQGPEFLTYFNYEAQQDKSGLPNDRFSAERPEGSISTLTIQRTEQRDSAMYRCASSLGGGLDLKTQYFGPGTRLLVL.

The J gene is TRBJ2-2, the V gene TRBV23-1; tentatively, D is TRBD1 or TRBD2 (5 bases each). TRBV23-1 is labeled an ORF, and its function is uncertain. This CDR3 comprises 17 residues. Trimming took off 0 bases at V and 5 bases at J, with 16 bases between the two ends. The CDR3 loop is CASSQSERGEDTGELFF. CDR3 DNA sequence: TGCGCCAGCAGTCAATCGGAGAGGGGTGAAGATACCGGGGAGCTGTTTTTT.

The chain combines TRBV7-8 with TRBJ2-5; D may be TRBD1 (6 bases). Trimming took 4 bases from V and 4 from J, leaving 10 bases between them. This CDR3 region has 13 residues. Germline V gene data show CDR1 as SGHVS and CDR2 as FQNEAQ. Here the CDR3 reads CASSYSRGETQYF. The CDR3 bases are TGTGCCAGCAGCTACTCCAGGGGAGAGACCCAGTACTTC.

Regarding this clone: A junction end diverges from the germline sequence, so it may reflect a read error. DNA for the CDR3: TGCGCCAGCAGCCAAGGTCCCAGATATCATCCCCAGCATTTT. This translates into CASSQGPRYHPQHF. The chain is built from TRBV4-1 and TRBJ1-5; D not resolved. CDR1 and CDR2 (germline): MGHRA, YSYEKL. The CDR3 consists of 14 residues.

The sample holds a few counts of this clone. The chain couples TRBV18 to TRBJ1-4, with 12 bases matching TRBD1. CDR3 length: 16 amino acids. V lost 3 bases to trimming and J lost 2 bases; unmatched junction nucleotides: 1. CDR1 is KGHSH and CDR2 is LQKENI in the germline V gene. CDR3 bases: TGTGCCAGCTCACCGGGACAGGGGGCGACTAATGAAAAACTGTTTTTT. Amino acid sequence: CASSPGQGATNEKLFF.

V and J are TRBV28 and TRBJ2-6, with D hard to call. The germline gives CDR1 MDHEN, CDR2 SYDVKM. V lost 4 bases, J lost 5 bases, and 12 bases lay in between. The CDR3 totals 15 residues. The CDR3 spells CASSSRQVWANVLTF. The CDR3 DNA reads TGTGCCAGCAGTTCCCGGCAGGTCTGGGCCAACGTCCTGACTTTC. The full variable domain, in which reference TRBV28 and TRBJ2-6 provide the parts outside the CDR3, is DVKVTQSSRYLVKRTGEKVFLECVQDMDHENMFWYRQDPGLGLRLIYFSYDVKMKEKGDIPEGYSVSREKKERFSLILESASTNQTSMYLCASSSRQVWANVLTFGAGSRLTVL.

This chain uses TRBV1 with TRBJ1-4; the table's D gene call, TRBD1, was not cross checked with the DNA. TRBV1 constitutes a pseudogene. This CDR3 spans 13 amino acids. This CDR3 is CTSSSHPREKLFF. The CDR3 coding sequence is TGCACCAGCAGCTCTCACCCCAGGGAAAAACTGTTTTTT.

V is TRBV11-2 and J is TRBJ1-5; unclear D gene. V was clipped by 5 bases and J by 0 bases, with 5 bases between them. The CDR3 has 13 amino acids. Germline lookup yields CDR1 SGHAT and CDR2 FQNNGV. This chain's CDR3 is CASSINSNQPQHF. In nucleotides, the CDR3 is TGTGCCAGCAGCATCAATAGCAATCAGCCCCAGCATTTT. The full variable domain, in which reference TRBV11-2 and TRBJ1-5 provide the parts outside the CDR3, is EAGVAQSPRYKIIEKRQSVAFWCNPISGHATLYWYQQILGQGPKLLIQFQNNGVVDDSQLPKDRFSAERLKGVDSTLKIQPAKLEDSAVYLCASSINSNQPQHFGDGTRLSIL.

This rearrangement joins TRBV19 to TRBJ2-7; 7 positions agree with TRBD2. The germline V gene has CDR1 LNHDA and CDR2 SQIVND (reference sequence). The CDR3 spans 14 residues. V dropped 4 bases and J dropped 3; count of bases not matched to a gene: 6. This CDR3 reads CASSSGSLFYEQYF. CDR3 sequence (DNA): TGTGCCAGTAGTAGCGGGAGCCTTTTCTACGAGCAGTACTTC. Combining the CDR3 with reference TRBV19 and TRBJ2-7 gives the whole variable domain DGGITQSPKYLFRKEGQNVTLSCEQNLNHDAMYWYRQDPGQGLRLIYYSQIVNDFQKGDIAEGYSVSREKKESFPLTVTSAQKNPTAFYLCASSSGSLFYEQYFGPGTRLTVT.

This chain joins TRBV29-1 and TRBJ2-1, with 9 bases identical to TRBD2. V shed 6 bases, J shed 5 bases, and the junction held 5 bases outside the gene matches. This CDR3 has 13 residues. Germline CDR1 is SQVTM and CDR2 is ANQGSEA. The DNA for the CDR3 is TGCAGCGTGACCGGACTAGCGAACAATGAGCAGTTCTTC. It translates to CSVTGLANNEQFF.

The gene calls are TRBV5-1 and TRBJ2-3; 14 bases are shared with TRBD2. V was pared by 3 bases and J by 7 bases, with 10 bases of the junction left unmatched. The CDR3 runs 17 residues. CDR1 and CDR2 (germline): SGHRS, YFSETQ. CDR3 residues: CASSWDGGLAGEHTQYF. For the CDR3, the DNA is TGCGCCAGCAGCTGGGATGGGGGACTAGCGGGAGAGCATACGCAGTATTTT. The full variable domain, rest sourced from reference TRBV5-1 and TRBJ2-3, is KAGVTQTPRYLIKTRGQQVTLSCSPISGHRSVSWYQQTPGQGLQFLFEYFSETQRNKGNFPGRFSGRQFSNSRSEMNVSTLELGDSALYLCASSWDGGLAGEHTQYFGPGTRLTVL.

This clone appeared a single time. This chain connects TRBV30 to TRBJ1-1, with D maybe TRBD1 (5 bases). The CDR3 covers 13 residues. Between the trimmed V and J ends, which lost 4 bases and 5 bases, there was a span of 14 bases. Germline assignment: CDR1 GTSNPN and CDR2 SVGIG (reference sequence). Written as DNA, the CDR3 is TGTGCCTGGACCGGGACTGCAGTAACTGAAGCTTTCTTT. Amino acids: CAWTGTAVTEAFF.

CDR3 loop: CASSFRVGQTSSYEQYF. CDR3 DNA: TGTGCCAGCAGTTTTAGGGTGGGGCAAACGAGCTCCTACGAGCAGTACTTC. The chain carries TRBV28 and TRBJ2-7, with D possibly being TRBD1 (5 bases). Deletions cut 3 bases from V and 0 bases from J, with 18 bases between. CDR1 and CDR2 from the germline V gene are MDHEN and SYDVKM. CDR3 length: 17 amino acids.

This clone was observed a few times. The chain uses TRBV5-1 and TRBJ2-1; 8 bases map to TRBD2. Germline V gene lookup returns CDR1 SGHRS and CDR2 YFSETQ. The CDR3 is 16 amino acids. V dropped 3 bases and J dropped 6; count of bases not matched to a gene: 11. The CDR3 nucleotides read TGCGCCAGCAGCTCGGGAGCGGGAGTATACGGCAATGAGCAGTTCTTC. This gives the protein CASSSGAGVYGNEQFF.

This chain uses TRBV20-1 with TRBJ2-3; a weak D match, TRBD2 (6 bases). The CDR3 is 11 residues long. Trimming took 3 bases from V and 8 from J, leaving 9 bases between them. The germline V gene has CDR1 DFQATT and CDR2 SNEGSKA (reference sequence). CDR3 coding DNA: TGCAGTGCTAGCCCGGAGGGTACGCAGTATTTT. Protein product: CSASPEGTQYF.

The chain recombines TRBV7-2 with TRBJ1-1; TRBD1 agrees at 8 bases. Germline V gene lookup returns CDR1 SGHTA and CDR2 FQGNSA. J gave up 3 bases and V 2 bases, and 2 bases lay outside the gene matches. The length of the CDR3 is 14 residues. CDR3 in amino acids: CASSLNRGDTEAFF. In nucleotides, the CDR3 is TGTGCCAGCAGCTTAAACAGGGGGGACACTGAAGCTTTCTTT. The entire variable domain, with the rest obtained from reference TRBV7-2 and TRBJ1-1, is as follows: GAGVSQSPSNKVTEKGKDVELRCDPISGHTALYWYRQSLGQGLEFLIYFQGNSAPDKSGLPSDRFSAERTGGSVSTLTIQRTQQEDSAVYLCASSLNRGDTEAFFGQGTRLTVV.

V and J are TRBV7-2 and TRBJ2-3, with D perhaps being TRBD1 or TRBD2 (5 bases each). The CDR3 length is 17 residues. Trimming left V 3 bases short and J 5 bases short, with 21 bases between. CDR1 is SGHTA, CDR2 FQGNSA, per germline. Here the CDR3 reads CASSFSGTYLPLDTQYF. Written as DNA, the CDR3 is TGTGCCAGCAGCTTCTCCGGGACCTACCTTCCCCTAGATACGCAGTATTTT.